Presented here are 4 T cell receptor beta chains from one specimen sequenced in a study of blood T cell repertoires in COVID-19. Assay: immunoSEQ multiplex PCR; the TCRdb copy retains only in-frame clones and omits some. This sample has approximately 50,000 clones, with approximately 82% found just once. Input material: PBMCs or T cells enriched from blood (not recorded which). These receptors originate from a woman aged 45-65 years with acute COVID-19.

A note on this clone: Other DNA sequences in the sample encode the same CDR3. The J gene is TRBJ1-1, the V gene TRBV14; the D gene is possibly TRBD1 (5 bases). Trimming cost V 8 bases and J 5 bases, with 9 bases left between them. The CDR3 runs 11 residues. Germline-derived CDR1 and CDR2 are SGHDN and FVKESK. The CDR3 loop reads CASGQGTEAFF. The DNA for the CDR3 is TGTGCCAGCGGGCAGGGAACTGAAGCTTTCTTT.

The chain has TRBV6-2 or TRBV6-3 and TRBJ1-2; D perhaps matches TRBD1 (6 bases). CDR1 is MNHEY, CDR2 SVGEGT, per germline. V lost 2 bases to trimming and J lost 5 bases, with 15 bases between them. The CDR3 length is 15 residues. CDR3 DNA: TGTGCCAGCAGTTACCCCCGGGGGGGCGATTATGGCTACACCTTC. It translates to CASSYPRGGDYGYTF.

The chain has TRBV5-4 and TRBJ2-2, with D perhaps matching TRBD1 (6 bases). The V end was cut by 6 bases, the J end by 5 bases, with 14 bases between. CDR3 length equals 14 residues. The germline CDR1 and CDR2 sequences are SGHNT and YYREEE (reference sequence). CDR3 sequence reads: CASNPGQSTGELFF. The CDR3 DNA sequence: TGTGCCAGCAATCCGGGACAATCTACCGGGGAGCTGTTTTTT.

This clone was observed a handful of times. The CDR3 DNA is TGTGCCAGCAGCACCCGGACAGGAGTTAACTATGGCTACACCTTC. It translates to CASSTRTGVNYGYTF. This chain joins TRBV7-8 and TRBJ1-2; 7 positions agree with TRBD1. This CDR3 region has 15 residues. Looked up from germline, CDR1 is SGHVS and CDR2 is FQNEAQ. The J segment lost 1 base and the V segment lost 5 bases, leaving 7 bases of the junction unmatched. Full variable domain (missing parts from reference TRBV7-8 and TRBJ1-2): GAGVSQSPRYKVAKRGQDVALRCDPISGHVSLFWYQQALGQGPEFLTYFQNEAQLDKSGLPSDRFFAERPEGSVSTLKIQRTQQEDSAVYLCASSTRTGVNYGYTFGSGTRLTVV.